The entry below gives a single T cell receptor (beta chain) sequence along with its context. The antigen remains unidentified. This may be a read error: a much more frequent sequence differs by one nucleotide. Using a CD8+CD4-CCR7+CD45RA+ phenotype, naive CD8 T cells were sorted. The CDR3 extends over 16 amino acids. CDR1 SGHDT and CDR2 YYEEEE come from the germline V gene. Previously published methods and listed TCR primers were used for the bulk TCR libraries. Each CDR3 protein gets one entry after TCRdb re-called the PCR reads with MiXCR. The table includes around 320,000 distinct CDR3 sequences, roughly 24% detected once. The data are from a study of molecular identifiers for immune sequencing clone quantification. The wider study: In replicates, the authors split RNA from roughly 18,000 or 92,000 naive CD8 cells five ways and sequenced four. Study observations and caveats: In a background of approximately 1 million naive cells, spiked Jurkat TCR RNA from one cell was reportedly detectable.

The chain carries TRBV5-6 and TRBJ1-1; a possible D gene is TRBD1 (6 bases). This TCR was sampled from a human donor in good health. Some libraries in this study had Jurkat cell RNA spiked in. The sequencing sample was made of naive CD8+ T cells from blood, with Jurkat cell RNA spiked in. Specified subset: FACS-sorted CD8+CD4-CCR7+CD45RA+ naive T cells. The CDR3 sequence: CAGSLYPDRLNTEAFF. CDR3 in DNA: TGTGCCGGCAGCTTGTACCCCGACAGGTTGAACACTGAAGCTTTCTTT.